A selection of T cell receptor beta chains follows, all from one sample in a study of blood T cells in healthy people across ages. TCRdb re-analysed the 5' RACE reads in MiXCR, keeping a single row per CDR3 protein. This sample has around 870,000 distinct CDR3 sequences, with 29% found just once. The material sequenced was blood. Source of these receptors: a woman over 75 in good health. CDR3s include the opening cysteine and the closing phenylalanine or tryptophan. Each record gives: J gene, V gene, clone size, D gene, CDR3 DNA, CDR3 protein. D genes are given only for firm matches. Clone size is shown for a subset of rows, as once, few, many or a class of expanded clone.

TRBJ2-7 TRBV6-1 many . TGTGCCAGCAGTGAGGTCGGAGACAGAGTCTACGAGCAGTACTTC CASSEVGDRVYEQYF
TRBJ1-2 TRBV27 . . TGTGCCAGCAGTTTATCGGGCGGTCGAGGGAATGGCTACACCTTC CASSLSGGRGNGYTF
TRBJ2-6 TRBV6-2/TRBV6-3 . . TGTGCCAGCAGTTATATGGCTCCGAGCTCTGGGGCCAACGTCCGGACTTTC CASSYMAPSSGANVRTF
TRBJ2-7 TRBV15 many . TGTGCCACCAGCAGAGGCGGGACAGCGGGAGAGCAGTACTTC CATSRGGTAGEQYF
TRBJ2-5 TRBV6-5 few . TGTGCCGGCAGTTCCTGGGAGGCGTCGAGGCTGGAGACCCAGTACTTC CAGSSWEASRLETQYF
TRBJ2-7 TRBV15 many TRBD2 TGTGCCCCACCCTTGTGTGAGCGGGGGTGCGAGCAGTACTTC CAPPLCERGCEQYF
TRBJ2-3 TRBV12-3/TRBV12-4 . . TGTGCCAGCTCCTGGGGCTCTTCCCTAAGAACAGATACGGAGTATTTT CASSWGSSLRTDTEYF
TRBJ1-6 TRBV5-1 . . TGCGCCGGCAGCCCCAGACAGGTGGGCAATTCACCCCTCCACTTT CAGSPRQVGNSPLHF
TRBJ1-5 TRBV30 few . TGTGCCTGGAGTGTGCGGGCGGGCAATCAGCCCCAGCATTTT CAWSVRAGNQPQHF
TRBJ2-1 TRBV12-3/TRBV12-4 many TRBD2 TGTGCCAGCAGTTCTCAGACTAGCGGGGTGTTTGGTGAGCAGTTCTTC CASSSQTSGVFGEQFF
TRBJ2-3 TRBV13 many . TGTGCCAGCAGCGAAGACCGAACAGATACGCAGTATTTT CASSEDRTDTQYF
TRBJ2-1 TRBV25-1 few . TGTGCCAGCAGTGATCTAGTCAATGAGCAGTTCTTC CASSDLVNEQFF
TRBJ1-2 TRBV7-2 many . TGTGCCAGCAGCCCGGACGTCTTCTATGGCTACACCTTC CASSPDVFYGYTF
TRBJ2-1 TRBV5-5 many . TGTGCCAGCAGCTCAGTGGCCAGGGGAATTGAGCAGTTCTTC CASSSVARGIEQFF
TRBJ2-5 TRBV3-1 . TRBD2 TGTGCCAGCAGCCCTCTAGCGGGGGGGCCAGTTGAGCAGTACTTC CASSPLAGGPVEQYF
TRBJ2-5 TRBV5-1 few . TGCGCCAGCAGCACGACGGCCCGGCGGTCAGAGACCCAGTACTTC CASSTTARRSETQYF
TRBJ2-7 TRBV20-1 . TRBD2 TGCAGTGCTAGCGAACCGGGACTAGTCGCCGAGCAGTACTTC CSASEPGLVAEQYF
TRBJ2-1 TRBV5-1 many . TGCGCCAGCAGCTTGGAAAACAGGGCTGGGCAGTTCTTC CASSLENRAGQFF
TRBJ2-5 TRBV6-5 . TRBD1 TGTGCCAGCAGTTACTCGATCCCCGGGACAGGGTGGTTAGAGACCCAGTACTTC CASSYSIPGTGWLETQYF
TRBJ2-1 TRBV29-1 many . TGCAGCGCTAGTAGTCCGAATGAGCAGTTCTTC CSASSPNEQFF
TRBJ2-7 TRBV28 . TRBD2 TGTGCCAGCAGTTCCCGGACTAGCGGGTCCTACGAGCAGTACTTC CASSSRTSGSYEQYF
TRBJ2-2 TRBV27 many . TGTGCCAGCAGGCCCTATGGCGGGGGCCAGAACACCGGGGAGCTGTTTTTT CASRPYGGGQNTGELFF
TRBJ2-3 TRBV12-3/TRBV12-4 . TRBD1 TGTGCCAGCAGTTCCGGGACAGGGGGGAAAACAGATGCGCAGTATTTT CASSSGTGGKTDAQYF
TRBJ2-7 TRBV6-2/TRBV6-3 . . TGTGCCAGCAGTTACTCGGCTAGAAAAGGATCCTACGAGCAGTACTTC CASSYSARKGSYEQYF
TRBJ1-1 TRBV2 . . TGTGCCAGCAGTGAACGCGGAACGAACACTGAAGCTTTCTTT CASSERGTNTEAFF
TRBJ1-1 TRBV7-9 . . TGTGCCAGCACTCAAAACACTGAAGCTTTCTTT CASTQNTEAFF
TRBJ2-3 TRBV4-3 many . TGCGCCAGCAGCCCCAGACCCACAGATACGCAGTATTTT CASSPRPTDTQYF
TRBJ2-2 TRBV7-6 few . TGTGCCAGCAGCTTAGTACTAAGCACCGGGGAGCTGTTTTTT CASSLVLSTGELFF
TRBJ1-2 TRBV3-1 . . TGTGCCAGCAGCCAAGCCGGACGTCACTATGGCTACACCTTC CASSQAGRHYGYTF
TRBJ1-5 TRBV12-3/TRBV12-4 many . TGTGCCAGCAGTGACGGGACGTCGCCCCAGCATTTT CASSDGTSPQHF
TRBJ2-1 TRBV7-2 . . TGTGCCAGCAGCTCGGACAGCCTGGAGCAGTTCTTC CASSSDSLEQFF
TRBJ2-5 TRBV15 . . TGTGCCACCAGCAGAGATCCGAGGGCGCCGGAGACCCAGTACTTC CATSRDPRAPETQYF
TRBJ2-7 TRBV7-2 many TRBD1 TGTGCCAGCAGCTTAGCACCACAGGGACAGGGGGGCTACGAGCAGTACTTC CASSLAPQGQGGYEQYF
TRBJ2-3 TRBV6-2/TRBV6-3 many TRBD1 TGTGCCAGCAGAGGGGGCGGAGTCCCAGATACGCAGTATTTT CASRGGGVPDTQYF
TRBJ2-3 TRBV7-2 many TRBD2 TGTGCCAGCAGCCAGAGGACTAGCGGGGGGAGGGATACGCAGTATTTT CASSQRTSGGRDTQYF
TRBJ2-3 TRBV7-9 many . TGTGCCAGCAGCTTATACGGACAGTCCACAGATACGCAGTATTTT CASSLYGQSTDTQYF
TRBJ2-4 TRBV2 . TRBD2 TGTGCCAGCACTCCGAAGGGGACTAGCGGGGGGTTCGGGCAGTACTTC CASTPKGTSGGFGQYF
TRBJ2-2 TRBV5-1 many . TGCGCCAGCAGTTTCGACAGGAGAAACACCGGGGAGCTGTTTTTT CASSFDRRNTGELFF
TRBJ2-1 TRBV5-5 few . TGTGCCAGCAACTTGGGTCAGGGGATGTGGAATGAGCAGTTCTTC CASNLGQGMWNEQFF
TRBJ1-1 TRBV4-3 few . TGCGCCAGCAGCCAAGATCTCATAGGCACTGAAGCTTTCTTT CASSQDLIGTEAFF
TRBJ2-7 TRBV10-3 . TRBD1 TGTGCCATCGGGGACAGGGAGTCCTACAATGAGCAGTACTTC CAIGDRESYNEQYF
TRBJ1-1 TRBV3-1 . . TGTGCCAGCAGCCAAAGGGGGGGCCGCACTGAAGCTTTCTTT CASSQRGGRTEAFF
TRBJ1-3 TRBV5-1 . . TGCGCCAGCAGCTTGGGACGGGGTGGAAGCTCTGGAAACACCATATATTTT CASSLGRGGSSGNTIYF
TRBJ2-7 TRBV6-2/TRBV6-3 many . TGTGCCAGCAGTCGGGGGACAGCCACCTCGGACTACGAGCAGTACTTC CASSRGTATSDYEQYF
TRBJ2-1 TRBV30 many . TGTGCCTGGAGTTCTGGCAATGAGCAGTTCTTC CAWSSGNEQFF
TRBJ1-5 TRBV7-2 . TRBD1 TGTGCCAGCAGCGCAGGGGGTAGTCAGCCCCAGCATTTT CASSAGGSQPQHF
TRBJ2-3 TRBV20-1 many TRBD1 TGCAGTGCTAGCGTGACAGGGCATAGTAGGCCAGATACGCAGTATTTT CSASVTGHSRPDTQYF
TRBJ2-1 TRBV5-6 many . TGTGCCAGCAGCTTCCAAAATGAGCAGTTCTTC CASSFQNEQFF